One sample yielded the 24 T cell receptor beta chains listed below, sequenced in a study of memory CD4+ T cells and cytomegalovirus serostatus. The sort gate was single viable CD3+CD4+CD8-CD45RO+ cells for memory CD4+ T cells. Only in-frame clones appear in the TCRdb table, and some are missing; sequencing was by immunoSEQ multiplex PCR. The profile shows 45,000 to 65,000 clones, around four fifths of them singletons. Sequenced sample: memory CD4+ T cells from blood. All receptors derive from an adult in good health and CMV-seropositive.

The chain uses TRBV2 and TRBJ2-3; D might be TRBD2 (7 bases). Trimming took off 7 bases at V and 0 bases at J, with 20 bases between the two ends. The germline V gene encodes CDR1 SNHLY and CDR2 FYNNEI. The CDR3 is made up of 17 amino acids. CDR3 nucleotide sequence: TGTGCCAGCAAGCCGGGGGCTAGCGGCGTCAGCACAGATACGCAGTATTTT. Translating it yields CASKPGASGVSTDTQYF.

CDR3 DNA sequence: TGTGCCAGCAGCTCGGGACAGCAATATCAGCCCCAGCATTTT. Encoded protein: CASSSGQQYQPQHF. The gene calls are TRBV7-2 and TRBJ1-5; 7 bases agree with TRBD1. The CDR3 has 14 residues. Per germline, CDR1 SGHTA and CDR2 FQGNSA. The ends lost 4 bases at V and 5 bases at J; junction bases unmatched: 5.

This chain joins TRBV9 and TRBJ2-7; 7 bases align to TRBD1. Germline lookup yields CDR1 SGDLS and CDR2 YYNGEE. J was trimmed by 5 bases and V by 4 bases; bases with no gene match: 15. This CDR3 is 16 amino acids long. Written as DNA, the CDR3 is TGTGCCAGCAGCTACAGGGGACGGGGCTTCGGCGACGAGCAGTACTTC. It translates to CASSYRGRGFGDEQYF.

The genes are TRBV11-2 and TRBJ1-2; the D is unclear. CDR3 length: 11 residues. The germline V gene encodes CDR1 SGHAT and CDR2 FQNNGV. V lost 1 base, J lost 8 bases, and 5 bases lay in between. The CDR3: CASSLAKGYTF. The CDR3 DNA reads TGTGCCAGCAGCTTAGCGAAGGGCTACACCTTC.

The chain employs TRBV5-6 and TRBJ1-6; D is ambiguous. CDR3 length: 13 amino acids. Trimming removed 0 bases from V and 10 bases from J, with 8 bases in between. CDR1 and CDR2 from the germline V gene are SGHDT and YYEEEE. The CDR3 bases are TGTGCCAGCAGCTTGGTGACTCGGTCACCCCTCCACTTT. Translated: CASSLVTRSPLHF.

The chain is built from TRBV18 and TRBJ1-6, with 10 bases that match TRBD1. J was trimmed by 8 bases and V by 2 bases; bases with no gene match: 3. This CDR3 is built from 15 residues. Germline CDR1 reads KGHSH; CDR2 reads LQKENI. CDR3 in DNA: TGTGCCAGCTCACCAAGGACAGGGGGGGATTCACCCCTCCACTTT. Its translation is CASSPRTGGDSPLHF.

This clone was detected once. The genes are TRBV19 and TRBJ1-2; no clear D gene. V was shortened by 3 bases and J by 2 bases, with 10 bases between the two germline ends. CDR1 is LNHDA, CDR2 SQIVND, per germline (reference sequence). The length of the CDR3 is 14 residues. CDR3 in amino acids: CASSIGGQNYGYTF. Here the CDR3 DNA reads TGTGCCAGTAGTATTGGTGGGCAGAACTATGGCTACACCTTC. The whole variable domain, remainder taken from reference TRBV19 and TRBJ1-2, is DGGITQSPKYLFRKEGQNVTLSCEQNLNHDAMYWYRQDPGQGLRLIYYSQIVNDFQKGDIAEGYSVSREKKESFPLTVTSAQKNPTAFYLCASSIGGQNYGYTFGSGTRLTVV.

The chain's CDR3 is CASSPQEAAFREQYF. The CDR3 coding sequence is TGTGCCAGCTCCCCCCAGGAGGCAGCGTTCCGGGAGCAGTACTTC. The chain joins TRBV18 to TRBJ2-7, with a possible D match to TRBD2 (5 bases). The germline CDR1 and CDR2 sequences are KGHSH and LQKENI. The CDR3 is made up of 15 amino acids. Trimming removed 6 bases from V and 7 bases from J, with 22 bases in between. The whole variable domain, filled in from reference TRBV18 and TRBJ2-7, reads NAGVMQNPRHLVRRRGQEARLRCSPMKGHSHVYWYRQLPEEGLKFMVYLQKENIIDESGMPKERFSAEFPKEGPSILRIQQVVRGDSAAYFCASSPQEAAFREQYFGPGTRLTVT.

The chain couples TRBV2 to TRBJ1-1, with 7 positions matching TRBD1. V trimming: 1 base; J trimming: 10 bases; junction bases outside the gene matches: 6. CDR1 is SNHLY and CDR2 is FYNNEI in the germline V gene. The CDR3 extends over 13 amino acids. This CDR3 reads CASSEDRGRRAFF. For the CDR3, the DNA is TGTGCCAGCAGTGAAGATAGGGGGCGCCGAGCTTTCTTT.

The rearrangement uses TRBV5-1 and TRBJ1-4; D may be TRBD1 (5 bases). In germline, CDR1 is SGHRS, CDR2 YFSETQ. The CDR3 has 14 amino acids. The V end was cut by 4 bases, the J end by 6 bases, with 13 bases between. DNA for the CDR3: TGCGCCAGCAGCCCTGGACTGGGGGATGAAAAACTGTTTTTT. This sequence encodes CASSPGLGDEKLFF.

V and J are TRBV25-1 and TRBJ1-1; possibly TRBD1 for D (5 bases). The CDR3 consists of 12 residues. V lost 8 bases, J lost 4 bases, and 11 bases lay in between. CDR1 is MGHDK, CDR2 SYGVNS, per germline. CDR3 sequence (DNA): TGTGCCAGCCGGAGAGGGACCACTGAAGCTTTCTTT. Translated, it gives CASRRGTTEAFF.

The chain couples TRBV11-2 to TRBJ2-2; unclear D gene. Trimming took off 1 base at V and 1 base at J, with 7 bases between the two ends. The germline gives CDR1 SGHAT, CDR2 FQNNGV. The CDR3 totals 15 residues. CDR3 region: CASSLAAVNTGELFF. The CDR3 nucleotides are TGTGCCAGCAGCTTAGCTGCAGTGAACACCGGGGAGCTGTTTTTT.

This clone has just one count. The rearrangement links TRBV7-2 to TRBJ1-4, with TRBD1 identical over 7 bases. The length of the CDR3 is 15 residues. Trimming at V came to 1 base and at J to 6 bases, leaving 5 bases not matched to a gene. Germline V gene sequence: CDR1 SGHTA, CDR2 FQGNSA. The CDR3 sequence is CASSLVPGGDEKLFF. DNA of the CDR3: TGTGCCAGCAGCTTAGTCCCAGGGGGTGATGAAAAACTGTTTTTT.

The V and J genes are TRBV6-5 and TRBJ1-6; weak D call: TRBD1 (5 bases). Germline loops: CDR1 MNHEY, CDR2 SVGAGI. Trimming removed 8 bases from V and 0 bases from J, with 8 bases in between. The CDR3 spans 14 residues. The CDR3 coding sequence is TGTGCCAGCGGGGCCAGCTCCTATAATTCACCCCTCCACTTT. Residues: CASGASSYNSPLHF.

The rearrangement links TRBV28 to TRBJ1-2; 8 nucleotides match TRBD1. Trimming at V came to 10 bases and at J to 4 bases, leaving 8 bases not matched to a gene. CDR1 is MDHEN, CDR2 SYDVKM, per germline. The CDR3 contains 13 residues. The CDR3 bases are TGTGCCACTCAACCAGGGGGCCCCTATGGCTACACCTTC. Amino acid sequence: CATQPGGPYGYTF.

This chain joins TRBV4-3 and TRBJ1-2, with D perhaps TRBD1 (6 bases). This CDR3 has 13 residues. V was cut by 0 bases and J by 8 bases, with 10 bases left in between. Germline CDR1 and CDR2: LGHNA and YSLEER. This chain's CDR3 is CASSQDFGGGYTF. CDR3 bases: TGCGCCAGCAGCCAAGATTTTGGGGGCGGCTACACCTTC.

The rearrangement joins TRBV5-6 to TRBJ1-1; D is ambiguous. This CDR3 has 14 residues. Germline values: CDR1 SGHDT, CDR2 YYEEEE. The ends were cut back, 0 bases at V and 3 bases at J, with 9 bases in the middle. The CDR3 is CASSLGGSDTEAFF. The CDR3 DNA is TGTGCCAGCAGCTTGGGGGGATCGGACACTGAAGCTTTCTTT.

The CDR3 DNA reads as TGTGCCAGCAGCCCCCCTCCACCGGGACTTTACAATGAGCAGTTCTTC. Protein sequence: CASSPPPPGLYNEQFF. The chain recombines TRBV7-8 with TRBJ2-1; tentative D call: TRBD2 (6 bases). The CDR3 is made up of 16 amino acids. Trimming pared 5 bases from V and 4 bases from J, leaving 18 bases between. Germline V gene lookup returns CDR1 SGHVS and CDR2 FQNEAQ.

The gene calls are TRBV11-2 and TRBJ1-1; 8 bases are shared with TRBD1. Germline V CDR1 and CDR2: SGHAT, FQNNGV. V dropped 4 bases and J dropped 10; count of bases not matched to a gene: 8. The length of the CDR3 is 13 residues. The CDR3 DNA sequence: TGTGCCAGCAGCTCAGAGGACAGGGCCCGAGCTTTCTTT. Translated: CASSSEDRARAFF.

J is TRBJ1-1 and V is TRBV5-1; no reliable D call. CDR3 length: 14 residues. The germline V gene has CDR1 SGHRS and CDR2 YFSETQ. V was trimmed by 3 bases and J by 1 base, leaving 10 bases between them. Here the CDR3 reads CASSSWTGNTEAFF. The CDR3 DNA sequence: TGCGCCAGCAGCTCTTGGACGGGGAACACTGAAGCTTTCTTT. Complete variable domain (other parts from reference TRBV5-1 and TRBJ1-1): KAGVTQTPRYLIKTRGQQVTLSCSPISGHRSVSWYQQTPGQGLQFLFEYFSETQRNKGNFPGRFSGRQFSNSRSEMNVSTLELGDSALYLCASSSWTGNTEAFFGQGTRLTVV.

Here the CDR3 DNA reads TGTGCCCCCCCCCTGGATGGCTACACCTTC. Translating gives CAPPLDGYTF. The rearrangement joins TRBV7-8 to TRBJ1-2; D is unclear. The CDR3 runs 10 residues. The germline V and J ends were trimmed by 11 bases and 6 bases, with 10 bases remaining between them. Germline V gene lookup returns CDR1 SGHVS and CDR2 FQNEAQ.

The chain combines TRBV10-2 with TRBJ1-5; no reliable D call. The V end was cut by 6 bases, the J end by 0 bases, with 6 bases between. Per germline, CDR1 WSHSY and CDR2 SAAADI. The CDR3 is made up of 13 amino acids. The DNA of the CDR3 is TGCGCCAGCAGCGCCAATAGCAATCAGCCCCAGCATTTT. Translated, it gives CASSANSNQPQHF.

The chain joins TRBV11-2 to TRBJ2-7; perhaps TRBD1 as D (5 bases). Germline assignment: CDR1 SGHAT and CDR2 FQNNGV. CDR3 length equals 15 residues. V lost 0 bases and J 3 bases, leaving 12 bases between the germline ends. The CDR3 region is CASSLELDTNYEQYF. As DNA, the CDR3 is TGTGCCAGCAGCTTAGAGTTGGACACAAACTACGAGCAGTACTTC. The full variable domain, with the rest looked up from reference TRBV11-2 and TRBJ2-7, is EAGVAQSPRYKIIEKRQSVAFWCNPISGHATLYWYQQILGQGPKLLIQFQNNGVVDDSQLPKDRFSAERLKGVDSTLKIQPAKLEDSAVYLCASSLELDTNYEQYFGPGTRLTVT.

Concerning this clone itself: The germline gene is not matched at one end of the junction; a read error may be the cause. Other DNA sequences in the sample encode the same CDR3. The V and J genes are TRBV7-2 and TRBJ1-1; 7 bases fit TRBD1. Germline loops: CDR1 SGHTA, CDR2 FQGNSA. The CDR3 has 15 residues. CDR3 sequence (DNA): TGTGCTAGCAGCTTAGGGGACAGACGTAACACTGAAGCTTTCTTT. Its translation is CASSLGDRRNTEAFF.